This TCR beta chain was identified during a study of Ad26.COV2.S vaccination and SARS-CoV-2 variants. Documented treatment: over 15 received Ad26.COV2.S at low or high dose, single or two shots; five or six received placebo; per-sample allocation not given. It was on day 63 after the first vaccine or placebo injection that samples were taken. What was given as vaccine was an Ad26 vector encoding Wuhan-strain SARS-CoV-2 spike. The data were produced by immunoSEQ multiplex PCR, yet TCRdb's version contains in-frame clones alone and is incomplete. Among about 260,000 clones, roughly nine tenths were seen once, and the ten largest hold less than 3.5%. Per the germline V gene, CDR1 is KGHSH and CDR2 is LQKENI. The CDR3 spans 13 residues. Trimming took 10 bases from V and 2 from J, leaving 14 bases between them.

Sequencing used peripheral blood, obtained in a trial of Ad26.COV2.S vaccine versus placebo. The chain has TRBV18 and TRBJ2-5; D uncertain. This TCR was sampled from a person aged 18-60 years who received the Ad26.COV2.S COVID-19 vaccine or a placebo. The CDR3 DNA reads TGTGCCATCAGAGACTGGCCACAAGAGACCCAGTACTTC. This gives the protein CAIRDWPQETQYF.